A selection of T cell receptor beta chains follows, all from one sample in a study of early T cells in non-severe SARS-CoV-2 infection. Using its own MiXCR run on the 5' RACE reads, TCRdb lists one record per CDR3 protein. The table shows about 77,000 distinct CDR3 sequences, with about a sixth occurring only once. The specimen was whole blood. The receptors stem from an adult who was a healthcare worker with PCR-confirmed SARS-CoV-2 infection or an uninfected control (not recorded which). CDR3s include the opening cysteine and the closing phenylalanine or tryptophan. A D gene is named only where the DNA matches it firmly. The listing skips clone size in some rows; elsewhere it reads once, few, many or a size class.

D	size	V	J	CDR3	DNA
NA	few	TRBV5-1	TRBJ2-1	CASSPGWGLRYNEQFF	TGCGCCAGCAGCCCCGGCTGGGGGCTAAGATACAATGAGCAGTTCTTC
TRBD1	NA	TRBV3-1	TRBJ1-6	CASSPWDRGQDSPLHF	TGTGCCAGCAGTCCTTGGGACAGGGGGCAGGATTCACCCCTCCACTTT
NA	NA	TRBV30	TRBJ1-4	CAWSPSGRLATNEKLFF	TGTGCCTGGAGTCCCTCGGGCAGGCTTGCAACTAATGAAAAACTGTTTTTT
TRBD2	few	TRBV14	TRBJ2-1	CASSRELAGTYNEQFF	TGTGCCAGCAGCCGCGAACTAGCGGGCACGTACAATGAGCAGTTCTTC
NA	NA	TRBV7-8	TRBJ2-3	CASSLKRLLTDTQYF	TGTGCCAGCAGCTTAAAACGATTACTCACAGATACGCAGTATTTT
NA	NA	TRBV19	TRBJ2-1	CASSIEGARNEQFF	TGTGCCAGTAGTATAGAGGGGGCGCGGAATGAGCAGTTCTTC
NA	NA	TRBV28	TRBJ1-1	CASRPGQLNTEAFF	TGTGCCAGCAGACCTGGACAGTTGAACACTGAAGCTTTCTTT
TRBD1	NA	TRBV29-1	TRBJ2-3	CSVVGTGGPDTQYF	TGCAGCGTTGTCGGGACAGGGGGTCCAGATACGCAGTATTTT
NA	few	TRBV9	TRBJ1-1	CASSVKGDTEAFF	TGTGCCAGCAGCGTCAAAGGGGACACTGAAGCTTTCTTT
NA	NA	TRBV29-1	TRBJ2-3	CSVDSTDTQYF	TGCAGCGTTGACAGCACAGATACGCAGTATTTT
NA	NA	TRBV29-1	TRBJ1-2	CSYPQGNGYTF	TGCAGCTACCCCCAGGGAAATGGCTACACCTTC
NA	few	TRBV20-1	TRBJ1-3	CSARDGQGRNTIYF	TGCAGTGCTAGAGATGGGCAGGGTAGAAACACCATATATTTT
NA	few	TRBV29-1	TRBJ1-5	CSVVGGDGGQPQHF	TGCAGCGTAGTCGGAGGGGACGGGGGACAGCCCCAGCATTTT
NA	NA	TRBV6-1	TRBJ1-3	CASSALGRGSAGNTIYF	TGTGCCAGCAGTGCACTAGGACGGGGTTCGGCTGGAAACACCATATATTTT
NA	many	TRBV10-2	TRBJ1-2	CASSEGGGYGYTF	TGCGCCAGCAGTGAGGGAGGGGGCTATGGCTACACCTTC
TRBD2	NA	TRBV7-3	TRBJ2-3	CASSLRSGGTDTQYF	TGTGCCAGCAGCCTCCGTAGCGGGGGCACAGATACGCAGTATTTT
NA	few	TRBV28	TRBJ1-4	CASTPPWGGNEKLFF	TGTGCCAGCACCCCCCCGTGGGGTGGAAATGAAAAACTGTTTTTT
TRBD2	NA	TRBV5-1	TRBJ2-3	CASSLRTSGDIHTQYF	TGCGCCAGCAGCTTACGGACTAGCGGGGATATTCATACGCAGTATTTT
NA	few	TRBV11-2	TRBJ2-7	CASSLFRDAGNEQYF	TGTGCCAGCAGCCTATTCCGGGACGCGGGGAACGAGCAGTACTTC
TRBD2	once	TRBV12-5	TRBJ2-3	CASHPKGGLAHTDTQYF	TGTGCTAGTCATCCCAAGGGGGGACTAGCGCACACAGATACGCAGTATTTT
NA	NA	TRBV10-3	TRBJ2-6	CAIRAGTGANVLTF	TGTGCCATCAGAGCAGGGACTGGGGCCAACGTCCTGACTTTC
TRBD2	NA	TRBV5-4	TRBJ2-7	CASSFGSSGAPLAGQYF	TGTGCCAGCAGTTTCGGGTCTAGCGGGGCTCCCCTGGCAGGTCAGTACTTC
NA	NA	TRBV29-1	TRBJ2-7	CSAEDRLEQYF	TGCAGCGCAGAGGACAGATTGGAGCAGTACTTC
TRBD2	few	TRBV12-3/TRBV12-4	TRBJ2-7	CASSLIAGPYEQYF	TGTGCCAGCAGTTTAATAGCGGGACCCTACGAGCAGTACTTC
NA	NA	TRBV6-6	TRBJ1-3	CASSVSGSNSGNTIYF	TGTGCCAGCAGTGTATCAGGGTCCAACTCTGGAAACACCATATATTTT
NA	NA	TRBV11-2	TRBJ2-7	CASTPGTLHSYEQYF	TGTGCCAGCACCCCCGGGACTCTCCACTCCTACGAGCAGTACTTC
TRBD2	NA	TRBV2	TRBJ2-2	CASSGVKGLAGAGELFF	TGTGCCAGCAGTGGAGTAAAGGGACTAGCGGGGGCCGGGGAGCTGTTTTTT
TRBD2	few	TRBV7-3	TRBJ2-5	CASSLIGGSGRPETQYF	TGTGCCAGCAGCTTAATCGGGGGTAGCGGGAGGCCGGAGACCCAGTACTTC
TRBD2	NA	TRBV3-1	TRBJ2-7	CASSQDLGLGSYF	TGTGCCAGCAGCCAAGATCTCGGACTAGGATCCTACTTC
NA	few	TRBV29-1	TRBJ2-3	CSVREAGAITDTQYF	TGCAGCGTACGGGAGGCGGGGGCGATCACAGATACGCAGTATTTT
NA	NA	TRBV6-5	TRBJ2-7	CASSTGQREQYF	TGTGCCAGCAGTACCGGACAGCGCGAGCAGTACTTC
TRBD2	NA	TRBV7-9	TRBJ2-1	CASSSRLAGKIYNEQFF	TGTGCCAGCAGCTCACGACTAGCGGGGAAAATCTACAATGAGCAGTTCTTC
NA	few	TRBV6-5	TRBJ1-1	CASSRSVNTEAFF	TGTGCCAGCAGCCGAAGCGTGAACACTGAAGCTTTCTTT
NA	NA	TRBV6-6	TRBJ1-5	CASSYSSQGGQPQHF	TGTGCCAGCAGTTACTCGAGTCAGGGAGGACAGCCCCAGCATTTT
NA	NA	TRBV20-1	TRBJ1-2	CSARGGPGNPYGYTF	TGCAGTGCTCGAGGGGGGCCAGGGAACCCCTATGGCTACACCTTC
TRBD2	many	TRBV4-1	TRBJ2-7	CASSQDGGYEQYF	TGCGCCAGCAGCCAAGACGGGGGGTACGAGCAGTACTTC
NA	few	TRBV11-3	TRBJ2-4	CASSLERSAQAKNIQYF	TGTGCCAGCAGCTTAGAGAGGTCAGCACAAGCCAAAAACATTCAGTACTTC
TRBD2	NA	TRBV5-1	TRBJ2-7	CASRRTSGPYEQYF	TGCGCCAGCAGGCGGACTAGCGGGCCCTACGAGCAGTACTTC
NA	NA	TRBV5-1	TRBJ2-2	CASLPEGTGELFF	TGCGCCAGCCTACCTGAGGGAACCGGGGAGCTGTTTTTT
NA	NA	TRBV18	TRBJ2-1	CASSLYLDSFQPNEQFF	TGTGCCAGCTCACTTTATTTGGACAGCTTCCAGCCCAATGAGCAGTTCTTC
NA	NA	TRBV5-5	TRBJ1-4	CASSLGDSNEKLFF	TGTGCCAGCAGCTTGGGGGACTCAAATGAAAAACTGTTTTTT
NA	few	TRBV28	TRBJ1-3	CASSLLQGFSGNTIYF	TGTGCCAGCAGTTTACTGCAGGGTTTCTCTGGAAACACCATATATTTT
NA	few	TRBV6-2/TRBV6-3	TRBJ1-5	CASSYSIGGVANQPQHF	TGTGCCAGCAGTTACTCGATCGGGGGCGTGGCCAATCAGCCCCAGCATTTT
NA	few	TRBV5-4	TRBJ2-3	CASSKPTSTDTQYF	TGTGCCAGCAGCAAACCCACTAGCACAGATACGCAGTATTTT